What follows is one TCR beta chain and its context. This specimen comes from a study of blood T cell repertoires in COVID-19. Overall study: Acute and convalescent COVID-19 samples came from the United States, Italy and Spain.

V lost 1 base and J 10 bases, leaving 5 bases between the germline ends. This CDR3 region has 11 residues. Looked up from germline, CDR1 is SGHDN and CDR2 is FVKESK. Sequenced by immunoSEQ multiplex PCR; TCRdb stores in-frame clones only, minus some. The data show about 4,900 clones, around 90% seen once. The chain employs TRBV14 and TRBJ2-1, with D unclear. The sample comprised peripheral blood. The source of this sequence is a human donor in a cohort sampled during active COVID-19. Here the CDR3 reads CASSQVREQFF. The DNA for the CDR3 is TGTGCCAGCAGCCAAGTGCGAGAGCAGTTCTTC.